This T cell receptor (beta chain) was retrieved from a study of cytomegalovirus exposure and HLA in healthy donors. Study-wide results and caveats: As a later analysis showed, several of the most significant clusters appeared to be linked to common viral pathogens.

The PCR employed 60 Vbeta primers together with 13 Jbeta primers. TCRdb's table, derived via immunoSEQ multiplex PCR, lists solely in-frame clones and lacks some. The repertoire includes more than 100,000 clones, roughly 9.6% of them detected once, and about 6.7% sits in the top ten. Notes on this clone: The antigen is undetermined.

CDR1 MNHEY and CDR2 SVGAGI come from the germline V gene. V lost 10 bases to trimming and J lost 8 bases, with 23 bases between them. This CDR3 is built from 14 residues. The TCR comes from a woman between 40 and 55 years old in good health and CMV-seropositive. Sequencing was done on a sample of PBMCs. The rearrangement links TRBV6-5 to TRBJ1-2, with D possibly being TRBD1 (6 bases). The chain's CDR3 is CATTGGQGGYGYTF. As DNA, the CDR3 is TGTGCCACCACGGGGGGACAAGGGGGTTACGGCTACACCTTC.